This T cell receptor beta chain was recovered during a study of early T cells in non-severe SARS-CoV-2 infection. Study as a whole: The sequenced material was bulk RNA from unsorted whole blood, and its chains were unpaired.

Trimming removed 1 base from V and 0 bases from J; junction bases left unmatched: 1. The CDR3 runs to 15 residues. In the library, individual cDNA molecules carried attached unique molecular identifiers. Via MiXCR, TCRdb re-called the 5' RACE reads, giving one row per CDR3 protein. Counted here are tens of thousands of distinct CDR3 sequences, roughly 13% occurring once; the ten biggest clones make up around a tenth. In this sample, this clonotype turned up a few times. The V call is TRBV12-3 or TRBV12-4, the J call TRBJ2-3; 7 positions match TRBD1. This sequence originates from an adult who was a healthcare worker with PCR-confirmed SARS-CoV-2 infection or an uninfected control (not recorded which). Sequenced here: whole blood, sampled at baseline. CDR3 amino acids: CASSLEGASTDTQYF. CDR3 DNA sequence: TGTGCCAGCAGTTTAGAGGGGGCGAGCACAGATACGCAGTATTTT.